One T cell receptor (beta chain) is described in this entry. Its antigen remains unknown. Sequencing used immunoSEQ multiplex PCR; TCRdb keeps in-frame clones, though not all of them. The sample comprises 20,000 to 25,000 clones, roughly 85% of which are singletons, and approximately 19% rests with the top ten. The source of the sample is a study of lymphopenia after photon versus proton radiotherapy. Findings and limits, study-wide: Only patients who died were analyzed for survival; proton advantage is unproven. A bigger post-nadir fall in TCR diversity correlated inversely with survival time in deceased patients. Relative stability marked proton patients; photon patients lost diversity and naive cells.

CDR3 length: 16 residues. V dropped 3 bases and J dropped 4; count of bases not matched to a gene: 4. The germline gives CDR1 MNHNS, CDR2 SASEGT. V usage is TRBV6-1 and J usage is TRBJ2-1; TRBD2 matches at 12 bases. The sample was peripheral blood, taken from a patient treated with photon-based radiotherapy. This TCR was recovered from a man between 60 and 75 years old with pancreatic cancer. CDR3 nucleotides: TGTGCCAGCAGTGACCCCGGGACTAGCGGGTACAATGAGCAGTTCTTC. Translating gives CASSDPGTSGYNEQFF.